The subject of this entry is one T cell receptor (beta chain). Its specificity is not known. The sample belongs to a study of OX40 agonist ivuxolimab in advanced cancers. Study results and limitations: A proportion of nonresponders additionally exhibited low normalized T-cell clonal expansion. The study observed clonal expansion of CD4+ and CD8+ blood T cells by week 6 at 0.1 to 3.0 mg/kg. On average, CD8+ T cells had more expanded clones than CD4+.

Autoimmune disease history or systemic immunosuppression barred patients. The CDR3 consists of 12 residues. The V and J ends lost 8 bases and 7 bases respectively, with 14 bases between them. Looked up from germline, CDR1 is MDHEN and CDR2 is SYDVKM. The protocol was immunoSEQ multiplex PCR, while the TCRdb copy is restricted to in-frame clones and leaves out a portion. The data hold approximately 61,000 clones, with roughly nine tenths observed a single time. The TCR was taken from an adult with an advanced solid tumor such as melanoma, head and neck, liver or kidney cancer. Sequences were derived from CD4+ or CD8+ T cells sorted from blood, sampled in a trial of the OX40 agonist ivuxolimab. The chain uses TRBV28 and TRBJ1-2; D is unresolved. The CDR3: CASHASEVGYTF. The CDR3, as DNA: TGTGCCAGCCATGCCTCAGAGGTTGGCTACACCTTC.